Below, 8 T cell receptor beta chains from the same sample are listed, as sequenced in a study of blood T cell repertoires in COVID-19 (dated by TCRdb to 2018 to 2020). Library generation was performed with the immunoSEQ multiplex PCR assay. TCRdb's version of the immuneACCESS table is confined to in-frame rearrangements and falls short of the full clone set. An unresolved V gene accounts for under half of the shortfall where checked; the remainder is of unknown origin. For this sample there are about 380,000 clones; 88% appear just once. Around 1.2% of the sample belongs to the ten largest clones. Sample: PBMCs or T cells enriched from blood (not recorded which). Receptors originate from a woman between 18 and 30 years old who had recovered from COVID-19.

The genes are TRBV5-4 and TRBJ1-6; D is unclear. The CDR3 has 13 amino acids. V was pared by 1 base and J by 5 bases, with 4 bases between. The germline V gene encodes CDR1 SGHNT and CDR2 YYREEE (reference sequence). CDR3 sequence: CASSLQDNSPLHF. In nucleotides, the CDR3 is TGTGCCAGCAGCTTGCAGGATAATTCACCCCTCCACTTT.

The chain recombines TRBV27 with TRBJ2-7; 11 nucleotides agree with TRBD1. There are 14 residues in the CDR3. Germline V gene lookup returns CDR1 MNHEY and CDR2 SMNVEV (reference sequence). V was pared by 6 bases and J by 5 bases, with 6 bases of the junction left unmatched. The CDR3 region has the DNA TGTGCCAGCAGCGCCCGGACAGGGGGCAACGAGCAGTACTTC. Protein product: CASSARTGGNEQYF.

This clone was seen only a few times. The rearrangement uses TRBV7-2 and TRBJ2-2; 13 bases map to TRBD2. This CDR3 is 18 amino acids long. The ends lost 0 bases at V and 7 bases at J; junction bases unmatched: 8. Germline assignment: CDR1 SGHTA and CDR2 FQGNSA. CDR3 bases: TGTGCCAGCAGCTTAGCCTTAAGGACTAGCGGGGGTAGCGGGGAGCTGTTTTTT. Translating it yields CASSLALRTSGGSGELFF.

Regarding this clone: A read error may explain this, as a much larger clone is one base away. The same CDR3 can be traced to other DNA sequences in this sample. J is TRBJ1-6 and V is TRBV12-3 or TRBV12-4, with D hard to call. CDR3 size: 13 residues. The CDR3 region has the DNA TGTGCCAGTCGGGAAGGGTGGAATTCACCCCTTCACTTT. Translation: CASREGWNSPLHF.

The chain carries TRBV28 and TRBJ1-2; TRBD1 agrees at 7 bases. This CDR3 is 13 amino acids long. The germline V gene has CDR1 MDHEN and CDR2 SYDVKM. V lost 8 bases, J lost 4 bases, and 7 bases stayed unmatched. This chain's CDR3 is CASGEGASYGYTF. CDR3 in DNA: TGTGCCAGCGGAGAGGGGGCCTCCTATGGCTACACCTTC.

The rearrangement joins TRBV19 to TRBJ1-2; D may be TRBD1 (6 bases). Germline V CDR1 and CDR2: LNHDA, SQIVND (reference sequence). This CDR3 region has 13 residues. The V end was cut by 3 bases, the J end by 3 bases, with 8 bases between. The CDR3, as DNA: TGTGCCAGTAGTATGAGGACAGACTATGGCTACACCTTC. It codes for CASSMRTDYGYTF.

Here the CDR3 DNA reads TGTGCCAGCAGCTTAAACGGTGTCAATCAGCCCCAGCATTTT. Protein sequence: CASSLNGVNQPQHF. This chain joins TRBV7-9 and TRBJ1-5; D unresolved. V was pared by 2 bases and J by 3 bases, with 8 bases between. Germline-derived CDR1 and CDR2 are SEHNR and FQNEAQ (reference sequence). CDR3 length equals 14 residues.

V and J are TRBV10-1 and TRBJ2-3; 7 bases align to TRBD2. V trimming: 6 bases; J trimming: 14 bases; junction bases outside the gene matches: 5. CDR3 length: 10 amino acids. Germline CDR1 and CDR2: WNHNN and SYGVQD (reference sequence). The CDR3 region is CASRSGGGYF. Written as DNA, the CDR3 is TGCGCCAGCAGATCGGGCGGGGGGTATTTT.